Described below is a single T cell receptor (beta chain) sequence and its context. The TCR beta CDR3 regions underwent amplification from RNA transcripts. An initial RT-PCR round employing HTBI primers preceded a second-round multiplex PCR. MiXCR, applied by TCRdb to the multiplex PCR reads, yields one record per CDR3 protein. The table has about 740,000 distinct CDR3 sequences, 40% seen once. As diagnostic evidence, clinical symptoms, serum thyroxine, TRAb, thyroid ultrasound and orbital computed tomography were relied upon. The CDR3 is 16 amino acids. CDR1 and CDR2 (germline): WSHSY, SAAADI. Deletions cut 5 bases from V and 3 bases from J, with 17 bases between. These data belong to a study of Graves' ophthalmopathy and Graves' hyperthyroidism.

The rearrangement links TRBV10-2 to TRBJ2-1, with D uncertain. This TCR came from an adult man with Graves' ophthalmopathy. Sequencing was carried out using peripheral blood. CDR3 loop: CASSNYSAIGYNEQFF. The DNA for the CDR3 is TGCGCCAGCAGTAACTACAGTGCGATAGGCTACAATGAGCAGTTCTTC.